These 21 T cell receptor beta chains share one sample of origin, sequenced in a study of shared clonotypes between healthy human individuals (dated by TCRdb to between 2020 and 2021). The method behind the library was the immunoSEQ multiplex PCR assay. TCRdb stores this immuneACCESS table with in-frame sequences only. Part of the clones is absent; in the studies checked, under half of the shortfall reflects unresolved V genes, and no reason is known for the rest. Across this sample there are more than 1 million clones, with about four fifths seen only once. The ten largest clones take up roughly 0.56% of the sample. The sequenced sample consisted of memory CD4+ T cells from PBMCs. The cell subset or site label here, explained by the study, means: CD45RA-negative fraction. Receptors originate from a man aged 18-30 years in good health. Some clones in this sample may be carry-over from other donors' samples.

This clone was counted a single time. The rearrangement uses TRBV28 and TRBJ2-7; D ambiguous. Germline V CDR1 and CDR2: MDHEN, SYDVKM. The ends were cut back, 8 bases at V and 5 bases at J, with 16 bases in the middle. The CDR3 length is 13 residues. The CDR3 is CASHGRTWDEQYF. The CDR3 nucleotides read TGTGCCAGCCACGGACGGACCTGGGACGAGCAGTACTTC.

The rearrangement joins TRBV7-2 to TRBJ2-7, with 8 positions matching TRBD1. The V segment lost 5 bases and the J segment 0 bases; nucleotides outside the gene matches: 15. Per germline, CDR1 SGHTA and CDR2 FQGNSA. CDR3 length: 18 amino acids. The CDR3: CASSVGAVGDRHSYEQYF. The CDR3 bases are TGTGCCAGCAGCGTTGGAGCGGTCGGGGACAGGCACTCCTACGAGCAGTACTTC.

This chain joins TRBV5-1 and TRBJ2-7, with D perhaps assigned TRBD1 or TRBD2 (5 bases each). Germline lookup yields CDR1 SGHRS and CDR2 YFSETQ. V lost 3 bases, J lost 4 bases, and 11 bases lay in between. The CDR3 extends over 13 amino acids. CDR3 region: CASSSRGQYEQYF. Written as DNA, the CDR3 is TGCGCCAGCAGCTCGAGGGGCCAATACGAGCAGTACTTC.

V usage is TRBV7-8 and J usage is TRBJ2-6; D perhaps matches TRBD2 (6 bases). Germline assignment: CDR1 SGHVS and CDR2 FQNEAQ. Trimming removed 7 bases from V and 0 bases from J, with 16 bases in between. CDR3 length: 17 amino acids. The CDR3 region is CASIQVGGFSGANVLTF. CDR3 bases: TGTGCCAGCATACAGGTCGGGGGTTTCTCTGGGGCCAACGTCCTGACTTTC. Based on the CDR3 plus reference TRBV7-8 and TRBJ2-6, the full variable domain is GAGVSQSPRYKVAKRGQDVALRCDPISGHVSLFWYQQALGQGPEFLTYFQNEAQLDKSGLPSDRFFAERPEGSVSTLKIQRTQQEDSAVYLCASIQVGGFSGANVLTFGAGSRLTVL.

Notes on this clone: This sample also contains other DNA sequences that code for the same CDR3. The chain joins TRBV5-4 to TRBJ2-1, with TRBD2 matching 11 bases. The ends lost 1 base at V and 7 bases at J; junction bases unmatched: 4. Germline lookup yields CDR1 SGHNT and CDR2 YYREEE (reference sequence). The CDR3 consists of 15 residues. Here the CDR3 DNA reads TGTGCCAGCAGCTTGTCACTAGCGGGAGCGAATGAGCAGTTCTTC. This codes for CASSLSLAGANEQFF.

This chain connects TRBV10-1 to TRBJ2-5; perhaps TRBD1 as D (7 bases). This CDR3 contains 15 residues. Looked up from germline, CDR1 is WNHNN and CDR2 is SYGVQD (reference sequence). The V end was cut by 6 bases, the J end by 2 bases, with 16 bases between. The CDR3 loop is CASSPGGTAQETQYF. DNA of the CDR3: TGCGCCAGCAGCCCCGGCGGGACAGCACAAGAGACCCAGTACTTC.

This clone was found a few times. The V call is TRBV5-4, the J call TRBJ1-1; D gene unclear. In germline, CDR1 is SGHNT, CDR2 YYREEE (reference sequence). CDR3 length equals 15 residues. Trimming cost V 1 base and J 0 bases, with 10 bases left between them. The CDR3 region has the DNA TGTGCCAGCAGCTTGCGGCAGAACATGAACACTGAAGCTTTCTTT. Protein sequence: CASSLRQNMNTEAFF.

This clone has ten or more counts. V is TRBV2 and J is TRBJ2-1, with D possibly being TRBD1 or TRBD2 (5 bases each). Deletions cut 7 bases from V and 4 bases from J, with 14 bases between. The CDR3 is 14 residues long. Germline-derived CDR1 and CDR2 are SNHLY and FYNNEI. The CDR3 sequence: CASNTVGPYNEQFF. The CDR3 DNA is TGTGCCAGCAACACGGTGGGACCGTACAATGAGCAGTTCTTC.

The V gene is TRBV7-9, the J gene TRBJ1-1; possibly TRBD1 for D (5 bases). The CDR3 is made up of 16 amino acids. V lost 5 bases and J lost 7, with 23 bases in between. Germline CDR1 SEHNR, CDR2 FQNEAQ (reference sequence). The CDR3 region is CASSPPPREIANEAFF. CDR3 bases: TGTGCCAGCAGCCCCCCACCCAGGGAAATCGCAAATGAAGCTTTCTTT.

The chain joins TRBV7-9 to TRBJ2-3, with 8 positions matching TRBD1. Per the germline V gene, CDR1 is SEHNR and CDR2 is FQNEAQ (reference sequence). V was pared by 5 bases and J by 2 bases, with 6 bases of the junction left unmatched. CDR3 length: 15 residues. The CDR3 loop reads CASSKQGALTDTQYF. CDR3 in DNA: TGTGCCAGCAGCAAGCAGGGGGCCCTCACAGATACGCAGTATTTT.

V is TRBV9 and J is TRBJ1-1, with D perhaps TRBD1 (6 bases). This CDR3 contains 14 residues. Germline V gene sequence: CDR1 SGDLS, CDR2 YYNGEE. V lost 0 bases, J lost 8 bases, and 14 bases lay in between. For the CDR3, the DNA is TGTGCCAGCAGCGTAGCTCCCGGGGGGGGCGAAGCTTTCTTT. This sequence encodes CASSVAPGGGEAFF.

V and J are TRBV9 and TRBJ1-5; 7 bases fit TRBD1. The CDR3 is 14 residues long. CDR1 and CDR2 from the germline V gene are SGDLS and YYNGEE. V lost 0 bases to trimming and J lost 6 bases; unmatched junction nucleotides: 3. The CDR3 coding sequence is TGTGCCAGCAGCGTAGGACAGGGCGGTCAGCCCCAGCATTTT. Protein product: CASSVGQGGQPQHF. Full variable domain (outside the CDR3, taken from reference TRBV9 and TRBJ1-5): DSGVTQTPKHLITATGQRVTLRCSPRSGDLSVYWYQQSLDQGLQFLIQYYNGEERAKGNILERFSAQQFPDLHSELNLSSLELGDSALYFCASSVGQGGQPQHFGDGTRLSIL.

V gene TRBV6-6 combines with J gene TRBJ1-5; 8 bases are shared with TRBD1. The CDR3 spans 13 residues. Germline V gene lookup returns CDR1 MNHNY and CDR2 SVGAGI (reference sequence). The V and J ends lost 8 bases and 6 bases, in that order; junction bases with no gene match: 6. DNA of the CDR3: TGTGCCAGCCAAGACAGGGGCGGTCAGCCCCAGCATTTT. Translating gives CASQDRGGQPQHF.

V gene TRBV6-5 combines with J gene TRBJ1-1; the match to TRBD1 covers 12 bases. Unmatched junction bases numbered 11, after V lost 5 bases and J lost 10 bases. CDR1 and CDR2 (germline): MNHEY, SVGAGI. This CDR3 is built from 15 residues. The CDR3 sequence is CASSRTGTGGSGAFF. DNA of the CDR3: TGTGCCAGCAGTCGAACCGGGACAGGGGGCAGTGGAGCTTTCTTT.

The V and J genes are TRBV4-1 and TRBJ1-5; weak D call: TRBD1 (5 bases). CDR3 size: 15 residues. The germline CDR1 and CDR2 sequences are MGHRA and YSYEKL. V gave up 2 bases and J gave up 2 bases, with 10 bases separating them. CDR3 loop: CASSQTQGGNQPQHF. DNA of the CDR3: TGCGCCAGCAGCCAAACCCAAGGGGGCAATCAGCCCCAGCATTTT.

This clone was found once. This rearrangement joins TRBV9 to TRBJ1-1, with D perhaps TRBD1 (5 bases). CDR3 length equals 16 residues. Trimming stripped 2 bases from V and 0 bases from J, with 14 bases between. Germline V gene data show CDR1 as SGDLS and CDR2 as YYNGEE. CDR3 sequence (DNA): TGTGCCAGCAGCGTCGGTGTACTGGGGCTGAACACTGAAGCTTTCTTT. It codes for CASSVGVLGLNTEAFF.

The chain joins TRBV28 to TRBJ2-7; D is possibly TRBD1 (5 bases). Germline V gene data show CDR1 as MDHEN and CDR2 as SYDVKM. V gave up 3 bases and J gave up 6 bases, with 15 bases separating them. The CDR3 covers 14 residues. The CDR3 reads CASSFLQGLGEQYF. The DNA for the CDR3 is TGTGCCAGCAGTTTCTTGCAGGGTCTCGGCGAGCAGTACTTC.

This CDR3 is CASSAWLAGPTDTQYF. The CDR3 region has the DNA TGTGCCAGCAGCGCCTGGCTAGCGGGACCCACAGATACGCAGTATTTT. This chain joins TRBV14 and TRBJ2-3, with 9 bases identical to TRBD2. CDR3 size: 16 residues. Per the germline V gene, CDR1 is SGHDN and CDR2 is FVKESK. Trimming cost V 5 bases and J 2 bases; bases outside gene matches: 8.

The V call is TRBV2, the J call TRBJ1-3, with D maybe TRBD1 (5 bases). CDR3 length: 16 amino acids. V was pared by 6 bases and J by 0 bases, with 15 bases between. Germline values: CDR1 SNHLY, CDR2 FYNNEI. The CDR3 nucleotides read TGTGCCAGCAGCAAATCAGGGTCTAGCTCTGGAAACACCATATATTTT. Translating gives CASSKSGSSSGNTIYF.

This clone has at least ten counts. The V call is TRBV28, the J call TRBJ1-2; no reliable D call. The germline gives CDR1 MDHEN, CDR2 SYDVKM. V shed 5 bases and J shed 5 bases, with 15 bases lying between them. The CDR3 has 14 residues. The DNA for the CDR3 is TGTGCCAGCAGTCTAGGTCCTCCTACATATGGCTACACCTTC. It specifies CASSLGPPTYGYTF.

The chain's CDR3 is CASSLHGWETEAFF. Written as DNA, the CDR3 is TGCGCCAGCAGCCTCCATGGGTGGGAAACTGAAGCTTTCTTT. The gene calls are TRBV5-1 and TRBJ1-1, with D unresolved. The germline V gene encodes CDR1 SGHRS and CDR2 YFSETQ. The CDR3 is made up of 14 amino acids. V dropped 4 bases and J dropped 5 bases, with 15 bases sitting between them.